The 27 T cell receptor beta chains presented below share a single source sample, sequenced in a study of CD4 T cells in relation to SARS-CoV-2 and coronaviruses. Libraries were prepared by immunoSEQ multiplex PCR; TCRdb keeps only in-frame clonotypes and omits some of them. The table has roughly 21,000 clones, about 80% seen once. The antigens for these receptors are not known. CD4+ T cells from unexposed donors were obtained before the COVID-19 pandemic (2011-2018). Isolation of CD4+ T cells took place after approximately 11 days in culture. The sequencing sample was made of CD4+ T cells from PBMCs, cultured in vitro. Every receptor here comes from a human donor in good health.

The CDR3 DNA sequence: TGCGCCAGCAGCACTACGGAACAGGGAGGGGTGGCAGATACGCAGTATTTT. It specifies CASSTTEQGGVADTQYF. The chain recombines TRBV5-1 with TRBJ2-3; D is possibly TRBD2 (7 bases). V shed 4 bases and J shed 4 bases, with 22 bases lying between them. This CDR3 spans 17 amino acids. The V gene's germline CDR1 is SGHRS and CDR2 YFSETQ.

The chain joins TRBV5-1 to TRBJ2-1; TRBD2 aligns across 11 bases. The CDR3 sequence is 21 residues long. Germline trimming cut 2 bases from V and 0 bases from J; bases unmatched to any gene: 16. Per the germline V gene, CDR1 is SGHRS and CDR2 is YFSETQ. The CDR3 loop reads CASSLTPPGQGLADSYNEQFF. In DNA, the CDR3 is TGCGCCAGCAGCTTAACTCCACCGGGACAGGGACTAGCGGACTCCTACAATGAGCAGTTCTTC. Full variable domain (remainder filled in from reference TRBV5-1 and TRBJ2-1): KAGVTQTPRYLIKTRGQQVTLSCSPISGHRSVSWYQQTPGQGLQFLFEYFSETQRNKGNFPGRFSGRQFSNSRSEMNVSTLELGDSALYLCASSLTPPGQGLADSYNEQFFGPGTRLTVL.

The chain is built from TRBV11-2 and TRBJ2-2; D gene uncertain. The CDR3 totals 14 residues. Germline V gives CDR1 SGHAT, CDR2 FQNNGV. Trimming stripped 5 bases from V and 5 bases from J, with 12 bases between. CDR3 sequence: CASSPHPGTGELFF. CDR3 sequence (DNA): TGTGCCAGCAGCCCCCACCCGGGTACCGGGGAGCTGTTTTTT.

J is TRBJ2-1 and V is TRBV11-2; the D gene is possibly TRBD2 (5 bases). Looked up from germline, CDR1 is SGHAT and CDR2 is FQNNGV. Trimming removed 6 bases at V and 10 bases at J, with 22 bases between. This CDR3 comprises 15 residues. CDR3 residues: CASSLEAWGSSEQFF. The CDR3 DNA sequence: TGTGCCAGCAGTCTGGAGGCCTGGGGAAGTAGCGAGCAGTTCTTC.

The chain is built from TRBV18 and TRBJ1-5, with a tentative D call TRBD1 (6 bases). The CDR3 runs to 15 residues. Looked up from germline, CDR1 is KGHSH and CDR2 is LQKENI. The V gene lost 4 bases and the J gene lost 0 bases, with 10 bases spanning the gap. The CDR3: CASSQQGYSNQPQHF. The DNA for the CDR3 is TGTGCCAGCTCACAACAGGGTTATAGCAATCAGCCCCAGCATTTT.

This chain joins TRBV6-5 and TRBJ2-2; 7 bases map to TRBD1. The CDR3 runs to 14 residues. From germline, CDR1 is MNHEY and CDR2 SVGAGI. Losses at the gene ends were 7 bases for V and 4 bases for J; bases not matched to a gene: 6. The CDR3 here is CASIATGFTGELFF. DNA for the CDR3: TGTGCCAGCATAGCGACAGGGTTCACCGGGGAGCTGTTTTTT.

The chain is built from TRBV15 and TRBJ2-1; tentative D call: TRBD1 (6 bases). Trimming left V 5 bases short and J 9 bases short, with 17 bases between. Germline V gene sequence: CDR1 LNHNV, CDR2 YYDKDF (reference sequence). CDR3 length: 14 amino acids. The CDR3 reads CATSVVSGAGEQFF. In nucleotides, the CDR3 is TGTGCCACCAGCGTCGTGTCAGGGGCAGGTGAGCAGTTCTTC.

On this clone: Distinct nucleotide sequences in the sample also encode this CDR3. The chain links TRBV24-1 to TRBJ2-1; 8 positions match TRBD2. CDR1 and CDR2 (germline): KGHDR, SFDVKD. The trim removed 3 bases at V and 6 bases at J, leaving 9 bases unmatched. CDR3 length: 16 amino acids. CDR3 DNA: TGTGCCACCAGTGATCCAAGCGGGAGAGGCGGCAATGAGCAGTTCTTC. It encodes CATSDPSGRGGNEQFF.

This clone appeared a single time. The chain joins TRBV5-1 to TRBJ2-5, with D uncertain. V was cut by 0 bases and J by 5 bases, with 17 bases left in between. Germline-derived CDR1 and CDR2 are SGHRS and YFSETQ. The CDR3 contains 16 residues. CDR3 coding DNA: TGCGCCAGCAGCTTGGACGGCGTCTCCCTGCGGGAGACCCAGTACTTC. This translates into CASSLDGVSLRETQYF.

The CDR3 DNA follows: TGTGCCAGCAGCCTTACAGTAAACTCCTACAATGAGCAGTTCTTC. Amino acids: CASSLTVNSYNEQFF. The chain employs TRBV21-1 and TRBJ2-1; the D call in the table, TRBD1, was not verified against the DNA. TRBV21-1 represents a pseudogene. This CDR3 has 15 amino acids.

The chain links TRBV5-6 to TRBJ2-7; 7 bases match TRBD2. The germline gives CDR1 SGHDT, CDR2 YYEEEE. This CDR3 comprises 15 residues. V shed 0 bases and J 3 bases; nucleotides not matched to a gene: 6. The CDR3 loop is CASSLDPTGGYEQYF. The CDR3 DNA reads TGTGCCAGCAGCTTGGACCCGACGGGGGGCTACGAGCAGTACTTC.

The V call is TRBV2, the J call TRBJ1-4, with D maybe TRBD1 (5 bases). CDR1 is SNHLY and CDR2 is FYNNEI in the germline V gene. Trimming removed 2 bases from V and 5 bases from J, with 12 bases in between. This CDR3 has 15 residues. CDR3 bases: TGTGCCAGCAGTGAATTATTAGGGACGAATGAAAAACTGTTTTTT. Protein sequence: CASSELLGTNEKLFF.

The chain links TRBV5-6 to TRBJ1-2, with D maybe TRBD1 (6 bases). The CDR3 contains 15 residues. The germline V and J ends were trimmed by 3 bases and 4 bases, with 16 bases remaining between them. CDR1 and CDR2 (germline): SGHDT, YYEEEE. CDR3 sequence: CASSSDRTYTYGYTF. The CDR3, as DNA: TGTGCCAGCAGCTCCGACAGGACTTATACCTATGGCTACACCTTC.

The rearrangement uses TRBV15 and TRBJ1-5, with a weak D call TRBD1 (5 bases). V shed 5 bases and J shed 7 bases, with 18 bases lying between them. CDR3 length: 15 amino acids. The germline V gene encodes CDR1 LNHNV and CDR2 YYDKDF (reference sequence). This CDR3 reads CATSLIRGGGQPQHF. The CDR3 bases are TGTGCCACCAGCCTCATTAGGGGAGGAGGACAGCCCCAGCATTTT.

In this sample, this clone turned up a few times. The chain is built from TRBV3-1 (or the pseudogene TRBV3-2) and TRBJ2-2, with a tentative D call TRBD2 (6 bases). The CDR3 extends over 17 amino acids. V lost 5 bases to trimming and J lost 1 base, with 17 bases between them. In germline, CDR1 is LGHDT, CDR2 YNNKEL (reference sequence). The CDR3: CASSALGGRGNTGELFF. Written as DNA, the CDR3 is TGTGCCAGCAGCGCGTTAGGAGGGCGGGGGAACACCGGGGAGCTGTTTTTT.

The chain employs TRBV18 and TRBJ2-5; TRBD1 matches 8 bases. Trimming took 6 bases from V and 5 from J; bases not matched to a gene: 8. There are 14 residues in the CDR3. Germline V gene data show CDR1 as KGHSH and CDR2 as LQKENI. This CDR3 reads CASSHPGGEETQYF. In DNA, the CDR3 is TGTGCCAGCTCGCACCCAGGGGGCGAGGAGACCCAGTACTTC.

This clone was seen only a few times. The V and J genes are TRBV10-3 and TRBJ1-1, with a possible D match to TRBD1 (5 bases). Germline V gives CDR1 ENHRY, CDR2 SYGVKD. The CDR3 contains 14 residues. Trimming took off 0 bases at V and 2 bases at J, with 7 bases between the two ends. This CDR3 reads CAISESRGNTEAFF. The DNA for the CDR3 is TGTGCCATCAGTGAGTCGAGGGGCAACACTGAAGCTTTCTTT.

This sequence joins TRBV12-3 or TRBV12-4 and TRBJ2-3, with D perhaps matching TRBD2 (5 bases). The germline V and J ends were trimmed by 4 bases and 3 bases, with 8 bases remaining between them. The CDR3 is 13 amino acids. The CDR3 region is CASSSTGTDTQYF. CDR3 bases: TGTGCCAGCAGTTCCACGGGAACAGATACGCAGTATTTT.

The J gene is TRBJ1-4, the V gene TRBV7-9; TRBD1 aligns across 8 bases. V shed 5 bases, J shed 7 bases, and the junction held 9 bases outside the gene matches. Germline V CDR1 and CDR2: SEHNR, FQNEAQ (reference sequence). CDR3 length: 15 amino acids. The CDR3 region has the DNA TGTGCCAGCAGCCTCCGGACAGGGACGGGTGAAAAACTGTTTTTT. As protein: CASSLRTGTGEKLFF.

The genes are TRBV4-2 and TRBJ2-2, with 11 bases that match TRBD1. This CDR3 is 15 amino acids long. J lost 3 bases, V lost 3 bases, and 0 bases had no gene match. The germline V gene encodes CDR1 LGHNA and CDR2 YNFKEQ. The CDR3 region is CASSQGQGDTGELFF. CDR3 DNA: TGTGCCAGCAGCCAGGGACAGGGGGACACCGGGGAGCTGTTTTTT.

The J gene is TRBJ2-2, the V gene TRBV10-2; D might be TRBD1 (6 bases). Per the germline V gene, CDR1 is WSHSY and CDR2 is SAAADI. This CDR3 contains 16 residues. V lost 3 bases to trimming and J lost 0 bases, with 11 bases between them. CDR3 sequence reads: CASSDLRGANTGELFF. The CDR3 nucleotides read TGCGCCAGCAGTGACCTCAGGGGTGCGAACACCGGGGAGCTGTTTTTT.

The chain joins TRBV29-1 to TRBJ2-7; 11 bases match TRBD1. With V trimmed by 4 bases and J by 4 bases, 3 bases remained unmatched. This CDR3 is 13 amino acids long. Germline values: CDR1 SQVTM, CDR2 ANQGSEA. Written as DNA, the CDR3 is TGCAGCGTTGGTGGACAGGGGGCTTACGAGCAGTACTTC. The encoded protein is CSVGGQGAYEQYF.

The rearrangement joins TRBV19 to TRBJ2-2; D tentatively fits TRBD1 or TRBD2 (5 bases each). This CDR3 region has 14 residues. Germline loops: CDR1 LNHDA, CDR2 SQIVND (reference sequence). V lost 8 bases and J 0 bases, leaving 10 bases between the germline ends. The CDR3, as DNA: TGTGCCAGTGGGACGGCGGCGAACACCGGGGAGCTGTTTTTT. Translation: CASGTAANTGELFF.

V usage is TRBV6-1 and J usage is TRBJ2-7; 14 bases map to TRBD2. The CDR3 length is 16 residues. Looked up from germline, CDR1 is MNHNS and CDR2 is SASEGT. The junction had 7 bases not matched to a gene; V was cut back by 4 bases and J by 5 bases. CDR3 DNA sequence: TGTGCCAGCAGTGCAGGGACTAGCGGGAGCGGGAACGAGCAGTACTTC. Amino acids: CASSAGTSGSGNEQYF.

The chain's CDR3 is CASASLAENTGELFF. CDR3 coding DNA: TGTGCCTCAGCTTCCCTAGCGGAGAACACCGGGGAGCTGTTTTTT. This chain connects TRBV10-3 to TRBJ2-2, with 7 bases that match TRBD2. Germline V CDR1 and CDR2: ENHRY, SYGVKD. The CDR3 spans 15 residues. V lost 11 bases, J lost 1 base, and 10 bases stayed unmatched.

This rearrangement joins TRBV7-3 to TRBJ2-2; D is perhaps TRBD2 (6 bases). The CDR3 contains 15 residues. CDR1 and CDR2 (germline): SGHTA, FQGTGA. With 2 bases removed from V and 7 bases from J, the gap between germline ends came to 14 bases. DNA for the CDR3: TGTGCCAGCAGCTTACAACGGGAGTGGAACGGGGAGCTGTTTTTT. It is translated as CASSLQREWNGELFF.

The J gene is TRBJ1-1, the V gene TRBV28; 7 bases are a match to TRBD1. Trimming cost V 6 bases and J 3 bases; bases outside gene matches: 13. Germline V gene lookup returns CDR1 MDHEN and CDR2 SYDVKM. This CDR3 is built from 16 residues. For the CDR3, the DNA is TGTGCCAGCAGCAACCAGGGGGGGGGTCGATACACTGAAGCTTTCTTT. As protein: CASSNQGGGRYTEAFF.